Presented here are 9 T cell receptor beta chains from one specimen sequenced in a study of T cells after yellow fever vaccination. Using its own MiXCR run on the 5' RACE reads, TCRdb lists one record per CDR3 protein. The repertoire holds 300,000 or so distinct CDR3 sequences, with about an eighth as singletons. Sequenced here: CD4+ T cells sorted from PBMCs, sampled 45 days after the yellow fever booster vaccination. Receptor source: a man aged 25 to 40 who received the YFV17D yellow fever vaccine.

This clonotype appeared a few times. The CDR3 DNA reads as TGTGCCAGCAGCTTAGGGGTAGCGGGAGTTGGGGCGGGCTCCTACAATGAGCAGTTCTTC. Protein product: CASSLGVAGVGAGSYNEQFF. The J gene is TRBJ2-1, the V gene TRBV11-2; 9 bases line up with TRBD2. The length of the CDR3 is 20 residues. The V gene's germline CDR1 is SGHAT and CDR2 FQNNGV. V shed 1 base, J shed 0 bases, and the junction held 13 bases outside the gene matches.

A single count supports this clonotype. The CDR3 DNA reads TGTGCCAGCAGACCCCCCACAGAGACCCAGTACTTC. Protein: CASRPPTETQYF. V usage is TRBV28 and J usage is TRBJ2-5; no reliable D call. The CDR3 covers 12 residues. Germline V gene sequence: CDR1 MDHEN, CDR2 SYDVKM. The V gene lost 6 bases and the J gene lost 4 bases, with 9 bases spanning the gap.

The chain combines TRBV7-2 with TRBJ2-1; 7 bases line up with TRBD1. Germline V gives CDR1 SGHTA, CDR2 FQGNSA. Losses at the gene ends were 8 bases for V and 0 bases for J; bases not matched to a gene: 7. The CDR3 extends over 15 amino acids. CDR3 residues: CASVRGTVSYNEQFF. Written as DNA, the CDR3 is TGTGCCAGCGTTAGGGGGACAGTCTCCTACAATGAGCAGTTCTTC.

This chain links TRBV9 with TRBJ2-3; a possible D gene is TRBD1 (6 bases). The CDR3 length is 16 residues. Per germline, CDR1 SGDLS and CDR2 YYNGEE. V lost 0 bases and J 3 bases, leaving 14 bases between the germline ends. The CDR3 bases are TGTGCCAGCAGCGTAGAGTTACAGGGATTGACAGATACGCAGTATTTT. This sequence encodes CASSVELQGLTDTQYF.

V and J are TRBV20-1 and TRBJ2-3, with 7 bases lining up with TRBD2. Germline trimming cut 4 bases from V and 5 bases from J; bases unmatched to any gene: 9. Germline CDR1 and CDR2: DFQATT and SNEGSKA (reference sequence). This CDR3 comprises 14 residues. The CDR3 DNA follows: TGCAGTGCTACCCCCGGGAGGACGGGAGATACGCAGTATTTT. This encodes CSATPGRTGDTQYF.

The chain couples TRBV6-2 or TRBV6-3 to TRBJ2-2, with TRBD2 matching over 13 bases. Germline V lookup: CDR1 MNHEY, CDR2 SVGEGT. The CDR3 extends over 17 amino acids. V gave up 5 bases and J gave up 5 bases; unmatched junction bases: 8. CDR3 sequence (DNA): TGTGCCAGCAGTCACATAGGACTAGCGGGAGCGACCGGGGAGCTGTTTTTT. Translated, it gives CASSHIGLAGATGELFF.

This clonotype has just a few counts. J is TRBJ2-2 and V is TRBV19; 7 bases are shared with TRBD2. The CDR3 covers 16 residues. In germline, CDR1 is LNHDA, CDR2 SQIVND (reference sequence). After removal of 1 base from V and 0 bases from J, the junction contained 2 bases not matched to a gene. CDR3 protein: CASSIGTRANTGELFF. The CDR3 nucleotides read TGTGCCAGTAGTATAGGGACTAGGGCGAACACCGGGGAGCTGTTTTTT.

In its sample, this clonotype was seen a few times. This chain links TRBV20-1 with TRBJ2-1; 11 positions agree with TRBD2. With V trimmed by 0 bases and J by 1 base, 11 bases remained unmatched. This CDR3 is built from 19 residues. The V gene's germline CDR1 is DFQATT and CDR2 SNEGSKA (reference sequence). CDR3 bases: TGCAGTGCTAGAGATCTGAAGACTAGCGGGAAGTTGTCCTACAATGAGCAGTTCTTC. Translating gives CSARDLKTSGKLSYNEQFF.

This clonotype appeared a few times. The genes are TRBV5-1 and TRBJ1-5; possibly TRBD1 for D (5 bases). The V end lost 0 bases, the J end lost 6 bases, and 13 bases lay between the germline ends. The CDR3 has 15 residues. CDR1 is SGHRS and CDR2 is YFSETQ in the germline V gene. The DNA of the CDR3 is TGCGCCAGCAGCTTGGACAGCAGGGTGGGTCAGCCCCAGCATTTT. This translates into CASSLDSRVGQPQHF. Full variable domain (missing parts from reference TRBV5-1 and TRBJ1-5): KAGVTQTPRYLIKTRGQQVTLSCSPISGHRSVSWYQQTPGQGLQFLFEYFSETQRNKGNFPGRFSGRQFSNSRSEMNVSTLELGDSALYLCASSLDSRVGQPQHFGDGTRLSIL.